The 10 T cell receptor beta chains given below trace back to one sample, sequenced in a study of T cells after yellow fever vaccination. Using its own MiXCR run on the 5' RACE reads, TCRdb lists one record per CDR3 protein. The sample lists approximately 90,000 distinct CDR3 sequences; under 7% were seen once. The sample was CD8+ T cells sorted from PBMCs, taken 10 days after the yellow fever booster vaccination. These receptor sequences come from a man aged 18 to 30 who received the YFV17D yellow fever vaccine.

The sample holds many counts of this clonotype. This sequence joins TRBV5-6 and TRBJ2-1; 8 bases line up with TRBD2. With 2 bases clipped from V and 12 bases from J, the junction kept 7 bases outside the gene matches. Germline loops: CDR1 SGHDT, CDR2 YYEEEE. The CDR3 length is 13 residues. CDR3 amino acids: CASSFSGGPRQFF. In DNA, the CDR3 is TGTGCCAGCAGCTTCAGCGGGGGCCCAAGGCAGTTCTTC.

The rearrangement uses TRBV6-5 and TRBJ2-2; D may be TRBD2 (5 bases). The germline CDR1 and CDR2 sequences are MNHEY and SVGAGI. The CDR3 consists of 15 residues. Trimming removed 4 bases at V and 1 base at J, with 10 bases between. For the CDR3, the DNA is TGTGCCAGCAGTTCGTCCGGGATGAACACCGGGGAGCTGTTTTTT. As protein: CASSSSGMNTGELFF.

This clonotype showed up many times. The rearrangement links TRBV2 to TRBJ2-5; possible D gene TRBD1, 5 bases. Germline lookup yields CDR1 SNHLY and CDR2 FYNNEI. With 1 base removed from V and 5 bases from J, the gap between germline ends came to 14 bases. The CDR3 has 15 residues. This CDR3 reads CASSEGRVGWETQYF. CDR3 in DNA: TGTGCCAGCAGTGAAGGCAGGGTGGGGTGGGAGACCCAGTACTTC.

The CDR3 region is CASSLGTEYEQYF. CDR3 bases: TGTGCCAGCAGTTTGGGAACAGAATACGAGCAGTACTTC. The rearrangement links TRBV27 to TRBJ2-7; D remains unclear. This CDR3 is 13 amino acids long. V dropped 3 bases and J dropped 4 bases, with 10 bases sitting between them. Germline CDR1 is MNHEY and CDR2 is SMNVEV (reference sequence).

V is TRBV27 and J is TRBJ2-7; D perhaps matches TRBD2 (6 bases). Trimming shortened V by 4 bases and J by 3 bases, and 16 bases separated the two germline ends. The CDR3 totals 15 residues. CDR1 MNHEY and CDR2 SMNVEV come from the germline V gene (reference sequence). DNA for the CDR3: TGTGCCAGCAGTTCCTTAGGCCAGGGAGGCTACGAGCAGTACTTC. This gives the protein CASSSLGQGGYEQYF.

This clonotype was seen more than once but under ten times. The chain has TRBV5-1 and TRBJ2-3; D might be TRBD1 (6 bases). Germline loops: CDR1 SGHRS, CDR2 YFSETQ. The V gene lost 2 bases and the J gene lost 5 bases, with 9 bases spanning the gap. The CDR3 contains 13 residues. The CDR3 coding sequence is TGCGCCAGCAGCTTCAAACAGGGAGATACGCAGTATTTT. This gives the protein CASSFKQGDTQYF.

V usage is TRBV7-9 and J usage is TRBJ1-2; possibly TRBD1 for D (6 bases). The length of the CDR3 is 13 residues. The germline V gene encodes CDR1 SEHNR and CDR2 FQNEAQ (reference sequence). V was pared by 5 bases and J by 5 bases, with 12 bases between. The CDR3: CASSGGGEYGYTF. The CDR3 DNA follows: TGTGCCAGCAGCGGAGGGGGGGAGTATGGCTACACCTTC.

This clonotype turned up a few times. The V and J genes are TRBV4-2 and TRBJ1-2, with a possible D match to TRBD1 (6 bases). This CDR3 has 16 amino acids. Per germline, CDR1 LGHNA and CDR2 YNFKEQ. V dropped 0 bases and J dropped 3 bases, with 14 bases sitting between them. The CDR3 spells CASSQDYIQGYYGYTF. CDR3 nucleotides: TGTGCCAGCAGCCAAGATTATATCCAGGGGTACTATGGCTACACCTTC.

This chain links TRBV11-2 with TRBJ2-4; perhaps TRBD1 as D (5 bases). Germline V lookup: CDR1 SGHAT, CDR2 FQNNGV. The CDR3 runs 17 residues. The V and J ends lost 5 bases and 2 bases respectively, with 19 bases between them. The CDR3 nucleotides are TGTGCCAGCAGCCGCCTAAAGGGGCCTATCACCAAAAACATTCAGTACTTC. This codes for CASSRLKGPITKNIQYF.

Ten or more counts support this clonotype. CDR3 residues: CSASRGPGPYGELFF. In DNA form, the CDR3 reads TGCAGTGCTAGTCGGGGGCCGGGTCCTTACGGGGAGCTGTTTTTT. The J gene is TRBJ2-2, the V gene TRBV20-1; possibly TRBD1 or TRBD2 for D (6 bases each). This CDR3 contains 15 residues. Germline V CDR1 and CDR2: DFQATT, SNEGSKA (reference sequence). V was clipped by 3 bases and J by 7 bases, with 18 bases between them.